The source of this T cell receptor beta chain is a study of blood T cell repertoires in COVID-19. Study summary: The United States, Italy and Spain supplied acute and convalescent COVID-19 samples.

With 8 bases removed from V and 7 bases from J, the gap between germline ends came to 17 bases. The length of the CDR3 is 14 residues. Germline V gene data show CDR1 as MNHEY and CDR2 as SVGAGI. Per the study methods: Amplification with reference gene primers provided the estimates of nucleated cell counts. The repertoire was sequenced with immunoSEQ multiplex PCR; TCRdb's copy has only in-frame clones and lacks some. From that table come the V and J calls and clone size; the DNA was used to work out D and trimming. This repertoire shows about 80,000 clones, roughly nine tenths found once; its top ten account for 1.5% to 2%.

Input material: peripheral blood. The sequence was collected from a woman in her fifties or sixties in a cohort sampled during active COVID-19. The V and J genes are TRBV6-5 and TRBJ1-4; D ambiguous. The CDR3 protein is CASGSGGRGEKLFF. Here the CDR3 DNA reads TGTGCCAGCGGATCAGGTGGGCGTGGTGAAAAACTGTTTTTT.